The source of this T cell receptor beta chain is a study of graft-versus-host responses after intestinal transplantation. Study context: Recipients were all induced with anti-thymocyte globulin, then given tacrolimus and steroids for roughly three years.

Sequencing was performed with immunoSEQ multiplex PCR; in TCRdb, only in-frame clones are kept and a portion is missing. The sample has about 88,000 clones, under 95% seen once. General study findings and limits: High graft-versus-host to host-versus-graft T cell clonal ratios marked allografts of patients with graft-donor macrochimerism. The authors found GvH clones in recipient marrow, some appearing first in ileum or blood.

This CDR3 is built from 15 residues. V lost 7 bases, J lost 2 bases, and 15 bases lay in between. Germline lookup yields CDR1 MNHNS and CDR2 SASEGT. Points on this clone: Its antigen is undetermined.

The V gene is TRBV6-1, the J gene TRBJ1-5; D is possibly TRBD1 (5 bases). This receptor was taken from a human donor who was the organ donor for an intestinal transplant. The source was unstimulated CD4+ T cells sorted from spleen or lymph node cells, collected before transplant. Here the CDR3 DNA reads TGTGCCAGCACCCCCGGGAGGGGAGGCAATCAGCCCCAGCATTTT. Its translation: CASTPGRGGNQPQHF.